These 9 T cell receptor beta chains originate from one sample sequenced in a study of beta chain features in type 1 diabetes. Study results and limitations: Type 1 diabetes patients showed a moderate but significant shortening of TCRB CDR3s in all four CD4+ subsets.

The antigens these receptors bind are not known. Reverse transcribing all isolated RNA meant expressed TCRB transcripts were sequenced. Profiled with immunoSEQ multiplex PCR; TCRdb holds only in-frame clones, not every one. The sample contains about 660,000 clones, around an eighth of which appear only once. Source material: naive CD4+ T cells from blood. The receptor set was obtained from a young man with type 1 diabetes.

The table lists this clone with a few counts. The rearrangement links TRBV30 to TRBJ1-5, with 10 bases fitting TRBD1. Unmatched junction bases numbered 3, after V lost 4 bases and J lost 6 bases. The length of the CDR3 is 13 residues. Germline V CDR1 and CDR2: GTSNPN, SVGIG (reference sequence). The CDR3 sequence: CAWTRDRGQPQHF. CDR3 coding DNA: TGTGCCTGGACTCGGGACAGGGGTCAGCCCCAGCATTTT.

Comment on this clone: Additional DNA sequences in this sample encode the identical CDR3. The chain uses TRBV29-1 and TRBJ1-1; the match to TRBD1 covers 12 bases. The germline gives CDR1 SQVTM, CDR2 ANQGSEA. The CDR3 totals 13 residues. J lost 1 base, V lost 7 bases, and 1 base had no gene match. CDR3 DNA sequence: TGCAGCGGGGGACAGGGGGCGAACACTGAAGCTTTCTTT. The encoded protein is CSGGQGANTEAFF.

This sequence joins TRBV30 and TRBJ1-5; TRBD1 matches 7 bases. The CDR3 loop spans 13 amino acids. Germline loops: CDR1 GTSNPN, CDR2 SVGIG (reference sequence). Unmatched junction bases numbered 4, after V lost 5 bases and J lost 3 bases. For the CDR3, the DNA is TGTGCCTGGGGGGGACAGCTCAATCAGCCCCAGCATTTT. Its translation: CAWGGQLNQPQHF.

The chain uses TRBV5-1 and TRBJ2-3, with TRBD2 as a possible D gene (5 bases). V was clipped by 0 bases and J by 2 bases, with 16 bases between them. Germline lookup yields CDR1 SGHRS and CDR2 YFSETQ. The CDR3 sequence is 17 residues long. CDR3 in DNA: TGCGCCAGCAGCTTGGAAGCTTGGCGGGCCCCCACAGATACGCAGTATTTT. This sequence encodes CASSLEAWRAPTDTQYF.

The V gene is TRBV5-6, the J gene TRBJ2-5; possible D gene TRBD2, 5 bases. V lost 1 base and J 5 bases, leaving 15 bases between the germline ends. CDR1 is SGHDT and CDR2 is YYEEEE in the germline V gene. The CDR3 covers 15 residues. The CDR3 DNA sequence: TGTGCCAGCAGCTTGAGAGGGATACTAAGGGAGACCCAGTACTTC. This translates into CASSLRGILRETQYF.

The chain uses TRBV5-6 and TRBJ2-7; D gene unclear. The germline CDR1 and CDR2 sequences are SGHDT and YYEEEE. CDR3 length equals 14 residues. The V end lost 0 bases, the J end lost 4 bases, and 11 bases lay between the germline ends. The CDR3 sequence: CASSLVLGKYEQYF. The CDR3 nucleotides read TGTGCCAGCAGCTTGGTTTTAGGGAAGTACGAGCAGTACTTC.

The gene calls are TRBV30 and TRBJ2-2, with 8 bases lining up with TRBD2. The CDR3 runs to 14 residues. CDR1 is GTSNPN and CDR2 is SVGIG in the germline V gene (reference sequence). J was trimmed by 1 base and V by 5 bases; bases with no gene match: 3. CDR3: CAWGSGRNTGELFF. The CDR3 DNA reads TGTGCCTGGGGAAGCGGGAGGAACACCGGGGAGCTGTTTTTT.

V usage is TRBV18 and J usage is TRBJ1-1; TRBD1 matches 11 bases. Germline CDR1 and CDR2: KGHSH and LQKENI. The CDR3 consists of 14 residues. V was clipped by 6 bases and J by 6 bases; unmatched bases: 6. Here the CDR3 DNA reads TGTGCCAGCTCTTTCGGACAGGGGGCGTCTGAAGCTTTCTTT. This codes for CASSFGQGASEAFF. The full variable domain, rest sourced from reference TRBV18 and TRBJ1-1, is NAGVMQNPRHLVRRRGQEARLRCSPMKGHSHVYWYRQLPEEGLKFMVYLQKENIIDESGMPKERFSAEFPKEGPSILRIQQVVRGDSAAYFCASSFGQGASEAFFGQGTRLTVV.

The chain carries TRBV6-5 and TRBJ1-1; 7 nucleotides match TRBD1. Unmatched junction bases numbered 3, after V lost 5 bases and J lost 9 bases. The CDR3 consists of 11 residues. Germline V lookup: CDR1 MNHEY, CDR2 SVGAGI. The CDR3 DNA reads TGTGCCAGCAGTCGACAGGGAAAAGCTTTCTTT. Amino acids: CASSRQGKAFF.